A selection of T cell receptor beta chains follows, all from one sample in a study of cytomegalovirus exposure and HLA in healthy donors. Assay: immunoSEQ multiplex PCR; the TCRdb copy retains only in-frame clones and omits some. This sample yields more than 65,000 clones, of which about 75% are seen a single time; approximately 6% belongs to the top ten. The sequencing input was PBMCs. All receptors derive from a female donor in good health and CMV-seronegative. The CDR3 runs from the conserved cysteine through the conserved F or W. D genes are given only for firm matches. The size entry is marked missing in some rows and otherwise reads once, few, many or a size class.

clone size	V gene	D gene	J gene	CDR3 DNA	CDR3 protein
-	TRBV28	-	TRBJ1-5	TGTGCCAGCAGTTTAGGCTATCAGCCCCAGCATTTT	CASSLGYQPQHF
-	TRBV5-4	TRBD1	TRBJ2-7	TGTGCCAGCAGCGGAAAGACAGGGGGCACCGAGCAGTACTTC	CASSGKTGGTEQYF
-	TRBV6-6	-	TRBJ2-3	TGTGCCAGCAGTTACCCCCCGGAGGATACGCAGTATTTT	CASSYPPEDTQYF
few	TRBV19	TRBD1	TRBJ2-7	TGTGCCAGTAGTCCGGGACAGGGTTTCACCTACGAGCAGTACTTC	CASSPGQGFTYEQYF
-	TRBV5-1	TRBD1	TRBJ1-5	TGCGCCAGCAGTCTCCACAGGGGCTCTCCAACTCCCACATCTTACTATAGCAATCAGCCCCAGCATTTT	CASSLHRGSPTPTSYYSNQPQHF
few	TRBV7-2	-	TRBJ1-1	TGTGCCAGCAGCTTACGCAGTAACACTGAAGCTTTCTTT	CASSLRSNTEAFF
-	TRBV10-1	-	TRBJ2-6	TGCGCCAGCAGTGACGAGGCAGCTGGGGCCAACGTCCTGACTTTC	CASSDEAAGANVLTF
-	TRBV27	-	TRBJ1-1	TGTGCCAGCAGTTTAGGGAGCGGGGGGTGGACTGAAGCTTTCTTT	CASSLGSGGWTEAFF
-	TRBV4-1	-	TRBJ1-1	TGCGCCAGCAGCCAAGGGTTGGGAGGGGCTAAAATGAACACTGAAGCTTTCTTT	CASSQGLGGAKMNTEAFF
-	TRBV6-5	-	TRBJ1-6	TGTGCCAGCAGTTACTCTGGCGGACCCCTCCACTTT	CASSYSGGPLHF
-	TRBV7-9	TRBD1	TRBJ1-4	TGTGCCAGCAGACCACAGGGGACTAATGAAAAACTGTTTTTT	CASRPQGTNEKLFF
-	TRBV6-5	-	TRBJ1-1	TGTGCCAGCAGTCGACAGAACACTGAAGCTTTCTTT	CASSRQNTEAFF
-	TRBV9	TRBD1	TRBJ2-2	TGTGCCAGCAGCGTCCCAGGACAGGGGACTAACACCGGGGAGCTGTTTTTT	CASSVPGQGTNTGELFF
-	TRBV18	-	TRBJ2-7	TGTGCCAGCTCACCACCGGTGAGAACCCGGGAGCAGTACTTC	CASSPPVRTREQYF
few	TRBV28	TRBD1	TRBJ1-4	TGTGCCAGCAGTCTAACGGGACAGGGGTATGAAAAACTGTTTTTT	CASSLTGQGYEKLFF
-	TRBV6-6	-	TRBJ2-1	TGTGCCAGCAGCCACCCCCGGAGTGGCGATGAGCAGTTCTTC	CASSHPRSGDEQFF
-	TRBV19	TRBD2	TRBJ2-5	TGTGCCAGTAGTATCGGGGGGGCGCGGGAGACCCAGTACTTC	CASSIGGARETQYF
-	TRBV6-5	TRBD1	TRBJ1-2	TGTGCCAGCAGTTACTTTGGGACAGGGACCGGCTACACCTTC	CASSYFGTGTGYTF
-	TRBV19	-	TRBJ1-5	TGTGCCAGTAGTATAGGGGGCCACAATCAGCCCCAGCATTTT	CASSIGGHNQPQHF
few	TRBV10-1	TRBD1	TRBJ2-7	TGCGCCAGCAGTGGGGGGACAGGGGGCGACGAGCAGTACTTC	CASSGGTGGDEQYF
-	TRBV4-2	-	TRBJ2-7	TGTGCCAGCAGCCCGGTAGGGGACACAGGCTACGAGCAGTACTTC	CASSPVGDTGYEQYF
-	TRBV7-2	TRBD2	TRBJ2-7	TGTGCCAGCAGCTTAGTGGGCAGCGGGGAAGACGAGCAGTACTTC	CASSLVGSGEDEQYF